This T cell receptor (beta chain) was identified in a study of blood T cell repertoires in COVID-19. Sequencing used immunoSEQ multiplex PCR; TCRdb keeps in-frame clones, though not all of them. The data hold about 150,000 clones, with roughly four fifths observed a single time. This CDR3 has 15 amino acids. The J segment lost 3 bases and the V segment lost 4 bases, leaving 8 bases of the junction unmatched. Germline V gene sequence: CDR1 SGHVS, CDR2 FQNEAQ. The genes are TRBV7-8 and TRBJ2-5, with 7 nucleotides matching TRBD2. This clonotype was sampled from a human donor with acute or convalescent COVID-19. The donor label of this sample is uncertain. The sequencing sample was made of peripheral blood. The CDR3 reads CASSYFREAEETQYF. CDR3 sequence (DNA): TGTGCCAGCAGCTACTTCCGGGAGGCTGAAGAGACCCAGTACTTC.